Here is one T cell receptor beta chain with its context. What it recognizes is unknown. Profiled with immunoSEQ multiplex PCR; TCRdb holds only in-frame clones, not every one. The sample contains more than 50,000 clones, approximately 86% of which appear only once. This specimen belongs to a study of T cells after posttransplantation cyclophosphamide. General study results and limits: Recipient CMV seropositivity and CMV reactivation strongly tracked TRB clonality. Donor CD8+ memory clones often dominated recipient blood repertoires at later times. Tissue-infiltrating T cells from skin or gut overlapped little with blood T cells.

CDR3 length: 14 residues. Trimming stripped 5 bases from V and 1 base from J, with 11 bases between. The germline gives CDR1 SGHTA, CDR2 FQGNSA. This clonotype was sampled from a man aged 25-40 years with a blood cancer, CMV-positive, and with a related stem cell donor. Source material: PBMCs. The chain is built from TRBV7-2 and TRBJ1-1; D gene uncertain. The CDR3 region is CASSPLSWNTEAFF. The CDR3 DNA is TGTGCCAGCAGCCCGCTCAGTTGGAACACTGAAGCTTTCTTT.